The 13 T cell receptor beta chains presented below share a single source sample, sequenced in a study of cytomegalovirus exposure and HLA in healthy donors. It was with 60 Vbeta and 13 Jbeta primers that the PCR ran. TCRdb keeps only in-frame clones here, not all; method: immunoSEQ multiplex PCR. Among 150,000 or so clones listed, approximately 82% were seen once. Source material: PBMCs. The receptors originated from a man aged 25-40 years in good health and CMV-seropositive.

The CDR3 here is CASSPPGTGASNEQFF. The DNA of the CDR3 is TGTGCCAGCAGTCCGCCAGGGACAGGGGCTTCGAATGAGCAGTTCTTC. V and J are TRBV6-6 and TRBJ2-1; 10 nucleotides line up with TRBD1. This CDR3 has 16 residues. V gave up 5 bases and J gave up 7 bases; unmatched junction bases: 11. Per the germline V gene, CDR1 is MNHNY and CDR2 is SVGAGI (reference sequence).

A single count supports this clone. One end of the junction does not line up with germline, which may come from a read error. The chain is built from TRBV7-9 and TRBJ2-7, with 7 positions matching TRBD2. CDR1 is SEHNR and CDR2 is FQNEAQ in the germline V gene (reference sequence). This CDR3 region has 16 residues. The CDR3 DNA reads as TGTTCCAGCAGCTTAGGGCTTGGCGGGAGCTCCTACGAGCAGTACTTC. It specifies CSSSLGLGGSSYEQYF.

The chain joins TRBV15 to TRBJ2-3; D unresolved. Germline V gene data show CDR1 as LNHNV and CDR2 as YYDKDF (reference sequence). Trimming stripped 0 bases from V and 6 bases from J, with 16 bases between. CDR3 length: 16 amino acids. The CDR3 region is CATSRDQGDLWDTQYF. The CDR3 region has the DNA TGTGCCACCAGCAGAGATCAAGGAGACCTCTGGGATACGCAGTATTTT.

The chain couples TRBV5-4 to TRBJ2-1, with 10 bases identical to TRBD2. There are 15 residues in the CDR3. Germline V CDR1 and CDR2: SGHNT, YYREEE (reference sequence). V was clipped by 4 bases and J by 7 bases; unmatched bases: 8. This CDR3 reads CASSASGREGNEQFF. In DNA form, the CDR3 reads TGTGCCAGCAGCGCTAGCGGGAGAGAAGGGAATGAGCAGTTCTTC.

The chain employs TRBV11-2 and TRBJ2-3; no clear D gene. The germline V gene encodes CDR1 SGHAT and CDR2 FQNNGV. The CDR3 is 15 residues long. V gave up 1 base and J gave up 0 bases, with 8 bases separating them. Written as DNA, the CDR3 is TGTGCCAGCAGCTTAGTTGGCTCTAGCACAGATACGCAGTATTTT. Translation: CASSLVGSSTDTQYF.

The rearrangement links TRBV29-1 to TRBJ2-5; unclear D gene. Per germline, CDR1 SQVTM and CDR2 ANQGSEA. The CDR3 runs 13 residues. Trimming pared 1 base from V and 2 bases from J, leaving 8 bases between. The CDR3 coding sequence is TGCAGCGTTGAAGTCGTACAGCAAGAGACCCAGTACTTC. It is translated as CSVEVVQQETQYF. The full variable domain, rest sourced from reference TRBV29-1 and TRBJ2-5, is SAVISQKPSRDICQRGTSLTIQCQVDSQVTMMFWYRQQPGQSLTLIATANQGSEATYESGFVIDKFPISRPNLTFSTLTVSNMSPEDSSIYLCSVEVVQQETQYFGPGTRLLVL.

The chain combines TRBV28 with TRBJ2-3; 8 nucleotides agree with TRBD2. The germline V gene encodes CDR1 MDHEN and CDR2 SYDVKM. This CDR3 has 14 residues. Trimming at V came to 7 bases and at J to 7 bases, leaving 10 bases not matched to a gene. Here the CDR3 reads CASTKAGVGHTQYF. The CDR3, as DNA: TGTGCCAGCACCAAAGCGGGAGTTGGTCATACGCAGTATTTT.

The rearrangement uses TRBV11-2 and TRBJ1-4; TRBD1 matches 8 bases. Germline V gives CDR1 SGHAT, CDR2 FQNNGV. This CDR3 is built from 15 residues. The ends lost 6 bases at V and 8 bases at J; junction bases unmatched: 11. The CDR3 DNA sequence: TGTGCCAGCAGAAGATGGGGGACAGGAGACGAAAAACTGTTTTTT. As protein: CASRRWGTGDEKLFF. The full variable domain, in which reference TRBV11-2 and TRBJ1-4 provide the parts outside the CDR3, is EAGVAQSPRYKIIEKRQSVAFWCNPISGHATLYWYQQILGQGPKLLIQFQNNGVVDDSQLPKDRFSAERLKGVDSTLKIQPAKLEDSAVYLCASRRWGTGDEKLFFGSGTQLSVL.

This CDR3 is CASSSQGGAGYGYTF. The CDR3 nucleotides read TGTGCCAGCAGCTCGCAGGGGGGCGCGGGCTATGGCTACACCTTC. The chain joins TRBV7-2 to TRBJ1-2, with 7 bases that match TRBD1. Trimming at V came to 4 bases and at J to 4 bases, leaving 9 bases not matched to a gene. This CDR3 region has 15 residues. Germline CDR1 is SGHTA and CDR2 is FQGNSA.

The V call is TRBV10-3, the J call TRBJ1-2, with 10 nucleotides matching TRBD1. Germline V lookup: CDR1 ENHRY, CDR2 SYGVKD. This CDR3 comprises 15 residues. J was trimmed by 3 bases and V by 4 bases; bases with no gene match: 5. Here the CDR3 DNA reads TGTGCCATCAGTGGGGGGACAGGGGTCGACTATGGCTACACCTTC. Translating it yields CAISGGTGVDYGYTF.

V and J are TRBV5-3 and TRBJ1-5, with a weak D call TRBD1 (5 bases). TRBV5-3 is given ORF status, its function remaining uncertain. Trimming shortened V by 1 base and J by 6 bases, and 14 bases separated the two germline ends. CDR3 length: 15 amino acids. CDR3 region: CARSLRVRGIQPQHF. The CDR3 bases are TGTGCCAGAAGCTTGAGGGTCCGGGGGATTCAGCCCCAGCATTTT.

This clone counts as medium-sized. V is TRBV7-9 and J is TRBJ2-6; D not certain. The CDR3 runs to 18 residues. Trimming pared 4 bases from V and 0 bases from J, leaving 16 bases between. From germline, CDR1 is SEHNR and CDR2 FQNEAQ (reference sequence). The CDR3, as DNA: TGTGCCAGCAGCTCTCCTCCCGTTTCCGTCTCTGGGGCCAACGTCCTGACTTTC. Translated, it gives CASSSPPVSVSGANVLTF. Based on the CDR3 plus reference TRBV7-9 and TRBJ2-6, the full variable domain is DTGVSQNPRHKITKRGQNVTFRCDPISEHNRLYWYRQTLGQGPEFLTYFQNEAQLEKSRLLSDRFSAERPKGSFSTLEIQRTEQGDSAMYLCASSSPPVSVSGANVLTFGAGSRLTVL.

This clone was detected only a few times. The chain combines TRBV9 with TRBJ2-5, with D tentatively TRBD2 (6 bases). Germline V gene sequence: CDR1 SGDLS, CDR2 YYNGEE. This CDR3 is built from 16 residues. V was pared by 4 bases and J by 1 base, with 17 bases between. CDR3 nucleotides: TGTGCCAGCAGCTACGCCCGGAGTAGCGGCCAAGAGACCCAGTACTTC. Translating gives CASSYARSSGQETQYF.